This passage covers 31 T cell receptor beta chains from one sample sequenced in a study of CD8 T cells in Susac syndrome. Random hexamers were used to reverse transcribe roughly 0.45 to 1 ug of RNA. TCRdb redid the calling of the immunoSEQ multiplex PCR reads with MiXCR, one entry per CDR3 protein. This table holds 100,000 to 150,000 distinct CDR3 sequences, approximately 94% found once. Sequenced input: CD4+ T cells from PBMCs. These receptors were taken from a human donor in good health.

This rearrangement joins TRBV27 to TRBJ1-4; D not certain. This CDR3 has 15 residues. V lost 5 bases and J lost 8, with 18 bases in between. The germline V gene has CDR1 MNHEY and CDR2 SMNVEV (reference sequence). CDR3 residues: CASSRRTISGEKLFF. CDR3 DNA: TGTGCCAGCAGTCGACGGACGATTTCAGGAGAAAAACTGTTTTTT.

The chain has TRBV30 and TRBJ2-7; D is possibly TRBD2 (7 bases). Trimming removed 3 bases from V and 5 bases from J, with 11 bases in between. The germline gives CDR1 GTSNPN, CDR2 SVGIG (reference sequence). This CDR3 is 12 amino acids long. CDR3 nucleotides: TGTGCCTGGAGCCGCGGGGGCAACGAGCAGTACTTC. Amino acid sequence: CAWSRGGNEQYF.

Here the CDR3 reads CASSLALNPWETQYF. CDR3 bases: TGTGCCAGCAGCTTGGCGCTTAACCCCTGGGAGACCCAGTACTTC. The gene calls are TRBV5-5 and TRBJ2-5; D remains ambiguous. Germline CDR1 reads SGHKS; CDR2 reads YYEKEE (reference sequence). V was shortened by 0 bases and J by 5 bases, with 14 bases between the two germline ends. The CDR3 length is 15 residues. Full variable domain (missing parts from reference TRBV5-5 and TRBJ2-5): DAGVTQSPTHLIKTRGQQVTLRCSPISGHKSVSWYQQVLGQGPQFIFQYYEKEERGRGNFPDRFSARQFPNYSSELNVNALLLGDSALYLCASSLALNPWETQYFGPGTRLLVL.

This clonotype was recorded only once. The chain combines TRBV28 with TRBJ2-1; D unresolved. Germline V CDR1 and CDR2: MDHEN, SYDVKM. The V gene lost 1 base and the J gene lost 10 bases, with 11 bases spanning the gap. The CDR3 covers 13 residues. The CDR3 bases are TGTGCCAGCAGTTTATTTGGCTATGGGGAGCAGTTCTTC. This encodes CASSLFGYGEQFF.

The chain joins TRBV10-3 to TRBJ2-4; 7 bases match TRBD1. Germline V lookup: CDR1 ENHRY, CDR2 SYGVKD. V gave up 2 bases and J gave up 16 bases; unmatched junction bases: 11. The CDR3 is made up of 13 amino acids. For the CDR3, the DNA is TGTGCCATCAGTGAGGCAACCGGGACAGAACTTTACTTC. It is translated as CAISEATGTELYF.

CDR3 sequence: CASSEVGGMVGNEQFF. In nucleotides, the CDR3 is TGTGCCAGCAGTGAAGTCGGCGGGATGGTGGGTAATGAGCAGTTCTTC. The chain is built from TRBV2 and TRBJ2-1; the D gene is possibly TRBD2 (6 bases). Germline V gene data show CDR1 as SNHLY and CDR2 as FYNNEI. V gave up 1 base and J gave up 7 bases, with 17 bases separating them. This CDR3 is built from 16 residues.

This chain connects TRBV29-1 to TRBJ1-4; D remains ambiguous. The CDR3 extends over 11 amino acids. CDR1 and CDR2 from the germline V gene are SQVTM and ANQGSEA. Trimming shortened V by 7 bases and J by 7 bases, and 10 bases separated the two germline ends. The CDR3: CSGKRAEKLFF. The CDR3 bases are TGCAGCGGAAAAAGGGCTGAAAAACTGTTTTTT.

J is TRBJ2-2 and V is TRBV18; tentatively, D is TRBD1 (5 bases). The germline V gene encodes CDR1 KGHSH and CDR2 LQKENI. The germline V and J ends were trimmed by 2 bases and 0 bases, with 10 bases remaining between them. CDR3 length equals 16 residues. The CDR3 coding sequence is TGTGCCAGCTCACCAAAGGGGCCCACGAACACCGGGGAGCTGTTTTTT. This gives the protein CASSPKGPTNTGELFF.

J is TRBJ2-6 and V is TRBV28; D may match TRBD1 or TRBD2 (6 bases each). The ends were cut back, 4 bases at V and 2 bases at J, with 9 bases in the middle. This CDR3 region has 15 residues. CDR1 is MDHEN, CDR2 SYDVKM, per germline. This CDR3 is CASSSGAPGANVLTF. CDR3 sequence (DNA): TGTGCCAGCAGTTCGGGGGCGCCTGGGGCCAACGTCCTGACTTTC.

The chain carries TRBV5-6 and TRBJ2-1, with D possibly TRBD2 on 5 matching bases. From germline, CDR1 is SGHDT and CDR2 YYEEEE. CDR3 length equals 14 residues. The V and J ends lost 0 bases and 4 bases respectively, with 8 bases between them. In DNA, the CDR3 is TGTGCCAGCAGCTTGGTTGGGAGTTACAATGAGCAGTTCTTC. Amino acid sequence: CASSLVGSYNEQFF.

This clonotype was detected once. The chain has TRBV23-1 and TRBJ1-4; D is possibly TRBD1 (5 bases). TRBV23-1 is designated an ORF whose function remains uncertain. V gave up 0 bases and J gave up 8 bases, with 25 bases separating them. This CDR3 contains 19 residues. The chain's CDR3 is CASSQSGEGTGSLEEKLFF. The CDR3, as DNA: TGCGCCAGCAGTCAATCTGGCGAAGGGACTGGAAGTCTTGAGGAAAAACTGTTTTTT.

This rearrangement joins TRBV9 to TRBJ2-1; a weak D match, TRBD2 (5 bases). V gave up 2 bases and J gave up 2 bases, with 11 bases separating them. This CDR3 comprises 15 residues. In germline, CDR1 is SGDLS, CDR2 YYNGEE. This CDR3 reads CASSVLADAYNEQFF. In nucleotides, the CDR3 is TGTGCCAGCAGCGTCCTAGCCGACGCCTACAATGAGCAGTTCTTC. The full variable domain, its missing parts supplied by reference TRBV9 and TRBJ2-1, is DSGVTQTPKHLITATGQRVTLRCSPRSGDLSVYWYQQSLDQGLQFLIQYYNGEERAKGNILERFSAQQFPDLHSELNLSSLELGDSALYFCASSVLADAYNEQFFGPGTRLTVL.

This clonotype has only a few counts. V gene TRBV18 combines with J gene TRBJ1-5, with D unclear. CDR3 length: 13 residues. Germline V gene lookup returns CDR1 KGHSH and CDR2 LQKENI. The ends were cut back, 5 bases at V and 3 bases at J, with 8 bases in the middle. In DNA form, the CDR3 reads TGTGCCAGCTCAACGGGGTTCAATCAGCCCCAGCATTTT. This codes for CASSTGFNQPQHF.

The table lists this clonotype with a few counts. The chain uses TRBV5-6 and TRBJ2-7, with 11 bases lining up with TRBD1. The ends lost 7 bases at V and 2 bases at J; junction bases unmatched: 2. This CDR3 is built from 13 residues. The V gene's germline CDR1 is SGHDT and CDR2 YYEEEE. The CDR3, as DNA: TGTGCCAGCGGGACAGGGGGGGCCTACGAGCAGTACTTC. It yields the protein CASGTGGAYEQYF.

This sequence joins TRBV6-1 and TRBJ1-4; a weak D match, TRBD1 (5 bases). The CDR3 is 14 amino acids. V was clipped by 6 bases and J by 5 bases, with 13 bases between them. The V gene's germline CDR1 is MNHNS and CDR2 SASEGT. CDR3 coding DNA: TGTGCCAGCAGCGCTACGGGGCCAAATGAAAAACTGTTTTTT. It translates to CASSATGPNEKLFF.

The chain is built from TRBV4-3 and TRBJ1-1; tentative D call: TRBD1 (5 bases). In germline, CDR1 is LGHNA, CDR2 YSLEER. V lost 1 base and J lost 8, with 11 bases in between. This CDR3 spans 13 amino acids. CDR3: CASSQGLGQEAFF. The CDR3, as DNA: TGCGCCAGCAGCCAAGGACTGGGGCAAGAAGCTTTCTTT.

The chain combines TRBV3-1 with TRBJ2-5; no definite D call. V lost 1 base, J lost 5 bases, and 14 bases lay in between. CDR3 length: 15 amino acids. Germline CDR1 reads LGHDT; CDR2 reads YNNKEL (reference sequence). The CDR3 sequence: CASSQGNSRSETQYF. The CDR3 DNA follows: TGTGCCAGCAGCCAAGGAAATAGTCGGTCCGAGACCCAGTACTTC.

The chain couples TRBV7-9 to TRBJ1-1; 7 nucleotides align to TRBD1. CDR3 length equals 14 residues. CDR1 is SEHNR and CDR2 is FQNEAQ in the germline V gene (reference sequence). V was clipped by 4 bases and J by 3 bases; unmatched bases: 5. Written as DNA, the CDR3 is TGTGCCAGCAGCTCCTGGACAGGATACACTGAAGCTTTCTTT. Translation gives CASSSWTGYTEAFF.

V usage is TRBV30 and J usage is TRBJ2-2; D is possibly TRBD1 (5 bases). The V end lost 3 bases, the J end lost 4 bases, and 6 bases lay between the germline ends. The CDR3 length is 12 residues. Germline-derived CDR1 and CDR2 are GTSNPN and SVGIG (reference sequence). The chain's CDR3 is CAWRRGTGELFF. CDR3 DNA sequence: TGTGCCTGGAGAAGGGGCACCGGGGAGCTGTTTTTT. Variable domain in full (rest from reference TRBV30 and TRBJ2-2): SQTIHQWPATLVQPVGSPLSLECTVEGTSNPNLYWYRQAAGRGLQLLFYSVGIGQISSEVPQNLSASRPQDRQFILSSKKLLLSDSGFYLCAWRRGTGELFFGEGSRLTVL.

This clonotype was seen only a few times. The V call is TRBV29-1, the J call TRBJ2-7; D remains unclear. This CDR3 has 13 amino acids. The V end lost 2 bases, the J end lost 0 bases, and 8 bases lay between the germline ends. Germline loops: CDR1 SQVTM, CDR2 ANQGSEA. The CDR3 here is CSVERMGSYEQYF. The CDR3 DNA reads as TGCAGCGTTGAACGGATGGGCTCCTACGAGCAGTACTTC.

The rearrangement links TRBV5-1 to TRBJ2-7; D call uncertain. Trimming took off 0 bases at V and 3 bases at J, with 1 base between the two ends. The CDR3 totals 11 residues. Germline V gene sequence: CDR1 SGHRS, CDR2 YFSETQ. This CDR3 reads CASSLDYEQYF. For the CDR3, the DNA is TGCGCCAGCAGCTTGGACTACGAGCAGTACTTC. The full variable domain, its missing parts supplied by reference TRBV5-1 and TRBJ2-7, is KAGVTQTPRYLIKTRGQQVTLSCSPISGHRSVSWYQQTPGQGLQFLFEYFSETQRNKGNFPGRFSGRQFSNSRSEMNVSTLELGDSALYLCASSLDYEQYFGPGTRLTVT.

V gene TRBV30 combines with J gene TRBJ1-2; no clear D. The germline V gene encodes CDR1 GTSNPN and CDR2 SVGIG (reference sequence). This CDR3 is 17 amino acids long. The germline V and J ends were trimmed by 4 bases and 0 bases, with 21 bases remaining between them. CDR3 DNA: TGTGCCTGGACTAAACAATACTACCGGGATACTAACTATGGCTACACCTTC. This sequence encodes CAWTKQYYRDTNYGYTF.

The gene calls are TRBV27 and TRBJ2-6; TRBD1 matches at 7 bases. Germline V gene data show CDR1 as MNHEY and CDR2 as SMNVEV (reference sequence). There are 17 residues in the CDR3. Trimming took 1 base from V and 2 from J; bases not matched to a gene: 5. Here the CDR3 reads CASSLLVGTAGANVLTF. Here the CDR3 DNA reads TGTGCCAGCAGTTTATTGGTTGGGACAGCTGGGGCCAACGTCCTGACTTTC.

V usage is TRBV9 and J usage is TRBJ2-1; D perhaps matches TRBD2 (7 bases). The CDR3 consists of 15 residues. Trimming removed 0 bases at V and 1 base at J, with 8 bases between. The germline CDR1 and CDR2 sequences are SGDLS and YYNGEE. The CDR3 DNA follows: TGTGCCAGCAGCGTAGAGGGGGGGTCCTACAATGAGCAGTTCTTC. This codes for CASSVEGGSYNEQFF.

The chain has TRBV2 and TRBJ1-5; D gene ambiguous. This CDR3 has 14 residues. The ends were cut back, 8 bases at V and 7 bases at J, with 18 bases in the middle. Germline V gene sequence: CDR1 SNHLY, CDR2 FYNNEI. CDR3 sequence reads: CASELSRDSQPQHF. CDR3 DNA: TGTGCCAGCGAACTGTCTAGGGATAGCCAGCCCCAGCATTTT.

Here the CDR3 DNA reads TGTGCCAGCAGTTCCCGGGGTAACGAGCAGTACTTC. It specifies CASSSRGNEQYF. The V gene is TRBV6-2 or TRBV6-3, the J gene TRBJ2-7; D is possibly TRBD2 (5 bases). There are 12 residues in the CDR3. The germline V and J ends were trimmed by 4 bases and 5 bases, with 9 bases remaining between them. Per the germline V gene, CDR1 is MNHEY and CDR2 is SVGEGT.

The chain carries TRBV9 and TRBJ1-2; D is uncertain. The germline gives CDR1 SGDLS, CDR2 YYNGEE. V was pared by 0 bases and J by 0 bases, with 6 bases between. This CDR3 has 14 residues. CDR3 loop: CASSVDLSNYGYTF. The CDR3 nucleotides read TGTGCCAGCAGCGTAGATCTCTCTAACTATGGCTACACCTTC.

This chain uses TRBV9 with TRBJ2-3; D not certain. Trimming removed 3 bases at V and 3 bases at J, with 8 bases between. Germline-derived CDR1 and CDR2 are SGDLS and YYNGEE. CDR3 size: 13 residues. The chain's CDR3 is CASSAAETDTQYF. The DNA for the CDR3 is TGTGCCAGCAGCGCGGCGGAAACAGATACGCAGTATTTT.

J is TRBJ2-7 and V is TRBV6-5, with 7 positions matching TRBD2. Germline lookup yields CDR1 MNHEY and CDR2 SVGAGI. This CDR3 contains 13 residues. The V gene end was trimmed by 5 bases and the J gene end by 5 bases; junction bases not matched to a gene: 6. CDR3 nucleotides: TGTGCCAGCAGTCCGCACGGGGGGAACGAGCAGTACTTC. Translating it yields CASSPHGGNEQYF.

The count of this clonotype is one. V gene TRBV6-6 combines with J gene TRBJ2-3; tentative D call: TRBD2 (5 bases). The CDR3 sequence is 13 residues long. Germline V gene lookup returns CDR1 MNHNY and CDR2 SVGAGI (reference sequence). Trimming removed 2 bases from V and 3 bases from J, with 6 bases in between. CDR3 coding DNA: TGTGCCAGCAGTTACCGACTAACAGATACGCAGTATTTT. It specifies CASSYRLTDTQYF.

The chain employs TRBV18 and TRBJ1-1; D is undetermined. Germline V CDR1 and CDR2: KGHSH, LQKENI. V was shortened by 7 bases and J by 1 base, with 13 bases between the two germline ends. The CDR3 loop spans 14 amino acids. The CDR3 sequence: CASYLAQQNTEAFF. CDR3 bases: TGTGCCAGCTATCTGGCCCAACAGAACACTGAAGCTTTCTTT.